These T cell receptor beta chains were read from a single sample in a study of blood T cells in healthy people across ages. TCRdb passed the 5' RACE reads through MiXCR, listing each CDR3 protein once. The sample gives approximately 800,000 distinct CDR3 sequences, less than 70% of which show up once; around 41% is in the top ten. Sequenced: blood. The receptors come from a man older than 75 in good health. Both conserved end residues are part of each CDR3. A D gene is named only where the DNA matches it firmly. Rows give clone size only sometimes, using once, few, many, or a class for an expanded clone.

j_call clone_size v_call d_call cdr3_nt cdr3_aa
TRBJ2-5 NA TRBV15 NA TGTGCCACCAGCAGAGATAGGATTGGGGAGCAGTACTTC CATSRDRIGEQYF
TRBJ2-4 few TRBV3-1 NA TGTGCCAGCAGCCAAGTCTTGGCAGGGGGGAACATTCAGTACTTC CASSQVLAGGNIQYF
TRBJ2-2 NA TRBV27 TRBD1 TGTGCCAGCAAAGTTCGGGACAGGACCCCCGGGGAGCTGTTTTTT CASKVRDRTPGELFF
TRBJ1-2 few TRBV12-3/TRBV12-4 NA TGTGCCAGCAGTTTTGGAGGGACTGGCTACACCTTC CASSFGGTGYTF
TRBJ2-3 NA TRBV7-3 TRBD1 TGTGCCAGCAGCCCGGGGACAGGGCGCACAGGTACGCAGTATTTT CASSPGTGRTGTQYF
TRBJ2-1 NA TRBV28 NA TGTGCCAGCAGTTTAGGACTACAGGCCTACGAGCAGTTCTTC CASSLGLQAYEQFF
TRBJ2-1 NA TRBV5-1 NA TGCGCCAGCAGCTTGGCCTTGGGCAGGGCAAGTGAGCAGTTCTTC CASSLALGRASEQFF
TRBJ2-2 NA TRBV29-1 TRBD2 TGCAGCGTTGATCGGCGGGAGGGCAGTACCGGGGAGCTGTTTTTT CSVDRREGSTGELFF
TRBJ2-3 NA TRBV29-1 NA TGCAGCGCCGAAGCAGGGGACGCCAGATACGCGTATTTT CSAEAGDARYAYF
TRBJ2-1 NA TRBV24-1 TRBD1 TGTGCCACCAGTGTGGGACAGGGGAACAATGAGCAGTTCTTC CATSVGQGNNEQFF
TRBJ2-5 NA TRBV3-1 NA TGTGCCAGCAGCTCAACGACAGGTGGGGGACAAGAGACCCAGTACTTC CASSSTTGGGQETQYF
TRBJ2-7 NA TRBV3-1 NA TGTGCCAGCAGCCCCTGGACAGCTCACGAGCAGTACTTC CASSPWTAHEQYF
TRBJ1-1 once TRBV6-6 NA TGTGCCAGCAGTGCCTTAGGAAGAGCTTTCTTT CASSALGRAFF
TRBJ1-1 NA TRBV12-3/TRBV12-4 TRBD1 TGTGCCAGCAGTCCCACAGGGGTGGTGACTGAAGCTTTCTTT CASSPTGVVTEAFF
TRBJ1-5 few TRBV6-6 NA TGTGCCAGCAGTTACATCAGGGCATCAGACAATCAGCCCCAGCATTTT CASSYIRASDNQPQHF
TRBJ2-5 many TRBV6-5 NA TGTGCCAGCAGTTACGGTGTCGGTAGCCGGTCGGAGACCCAGTACTTC CASSYGVGSRSETQYF
TRBJ1-6 NA TRBV25-1 TRBD1 TGTGCCAGCAGTGCTCGGGACAGTGGTAATTCACCCCTCCACTTT CASSARDSGNSPLHF
TRBJ1-2 NA TRBV4-1 NA TGCGCCAGCAGCCACCGATCCGGGGGCGGGGGTGGCTACACCTTC CASSHRSGGGGGYTF
TRBJ1-1 NA TRBV20-1 NA TGCAGTGCTCAGGGATGGAGCACTGAAGCTTTCTTT CSAQGWSTEAFF
TRBJ2-2 NA TRBV15 TRBD1 TGTGCCACCAGCGGGGGACAGGGATTGGGCGGGGAGCTGTTTTTT CATSGGQGLGGELFF
TRBJ1-1 few TRBV20-1 NA TGCAGTGCTACAGGGATTACGACTGAAGCTTTCTTT CSATGITTEAFF
TRBJ2-3 NA TRBV6-7 NA TGTGCCAGCAGTTCCCCAGGGGCTTTTAGCACAGATACGCAGTATTTT CASSSPGAFSTDTQYF
TRBJ1-5 few TRBV20-1 TRBD1 TGCAGTGCGAGGGGGCAATTAAGCAATCAGCCCCAGCATTTT CSARGQLSNQPQHF
TRBJ1-5 NA TRBV20-1 NA TGCAGTGCTAGTCCGTCGGCAGGGGGCAATCAGCCCCAGCATTTT CSASPSAGGNQPQHF
TRBJ2-1 few TRBV5-1 NA TGCGCCAGCAGCCCGAGTTCTAGGGACTCCAATGAGCAGTTCTTC CASSPSSRDSNEQFF
TRBJ1-2 NA TRBV28 NA TGTGCAAGCAGTTTAAATGTAGGGAATGGCTACACCTTC CASSLNVGNGYTF
TRBJ1-1 NA TRBV7-2 NA TGTGCCAGCAGCTTAGCCGAGGGGTCTGAAGCTTTCTTT CASSLAEGSEAFF
TRBJ2-1 NA TRBV27 NA TGTGCCACCGCGGAGCGAAACATGAGGGACTACAATGAGCAGTTCTTC CATAERNMRDYNEQFF
TRBJ1-1 once TRBV21-1 NA TGTGCCAGCAGCAAATTAAAGGAAACAGGGGGCACTGAAGCTTTCTTT CASSKLKETGGTEAFF
TRBJ2-1 NA TRBV10-3 TRBD2 TGTGCCATAGGACTAGCGGGAGAAGGTGAGCAGTTCTTC CAIGLAGEGEQFF
TRBJ2-1 NA TRBV3-1 NA TGTGCCAGCAGCCAAGATCAGGGAGAGCAGTTCTTC CASSQDQGEQFF
TRBJ2-4 few TRBV6-2/TRBV6-3 TRBD2 TGTGCCAGCAGACTCTGGGGGGGGACAAACATTCAGTACTTC CASRLWGGTNIQYF
TRBJ2-6 many TRBV29-1 NA TGCAGCGTCCGAGAAACTGGGGCCAACGTCCTGACTTTC CSVRETGANVLTF
TRBJ2-3 NA TRBV20-1 TRBD1 TGCAAGGGGGCCGAAGTCACAGATACGCAGTATTTT CKGAEVTDTQYF
TRBJ2-4 NA TRBV20-1 NA TGCAGTGCTAGAGTACAGCAGCAGGGGTTCAATGAGCAGTACTTC CSARVQQQGFNEQYF
TRBJ1-1 once TRBV7-2 NA TGTGCCAGCAGCTTGACAGTCCCCACTGAAGCTTTCTTT CASSLTVPTEAFF